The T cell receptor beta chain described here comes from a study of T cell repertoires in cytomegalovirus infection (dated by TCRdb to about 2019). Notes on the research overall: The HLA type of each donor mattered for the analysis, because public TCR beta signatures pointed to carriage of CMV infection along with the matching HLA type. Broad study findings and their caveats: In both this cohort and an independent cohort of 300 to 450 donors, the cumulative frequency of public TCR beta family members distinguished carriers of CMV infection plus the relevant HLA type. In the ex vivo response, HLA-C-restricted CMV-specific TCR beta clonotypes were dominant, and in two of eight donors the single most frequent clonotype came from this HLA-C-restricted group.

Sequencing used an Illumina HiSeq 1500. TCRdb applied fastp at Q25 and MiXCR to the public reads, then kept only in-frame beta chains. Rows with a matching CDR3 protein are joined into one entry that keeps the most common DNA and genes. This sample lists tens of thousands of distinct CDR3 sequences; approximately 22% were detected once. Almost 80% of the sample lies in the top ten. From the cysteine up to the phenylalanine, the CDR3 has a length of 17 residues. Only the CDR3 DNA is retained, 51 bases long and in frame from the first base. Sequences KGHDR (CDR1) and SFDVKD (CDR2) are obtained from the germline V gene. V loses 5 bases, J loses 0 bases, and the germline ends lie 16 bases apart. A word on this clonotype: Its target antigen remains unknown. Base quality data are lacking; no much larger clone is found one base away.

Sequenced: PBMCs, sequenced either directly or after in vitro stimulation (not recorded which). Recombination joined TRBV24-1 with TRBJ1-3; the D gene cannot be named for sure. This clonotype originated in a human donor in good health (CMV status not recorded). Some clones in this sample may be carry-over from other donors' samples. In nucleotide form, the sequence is TGTGCCACCAGTGTTGAAGAGGAGAACAGCTCTGGAAACACCATATATTTT. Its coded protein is CATSVEEENSSGNTIYF.